These 29 T cell receptor beta chains were all obtained from the same sample, sequenced in a study of T cell responses to AZD1222 COVID-19 vaccine. Assay: immunoSEQ multiplex PCR; the TCRdb copy retains only in-frame clones and omits some. Found here are under 85,000 clones, roughly 86% of them singletons; the top ten hold approximately 4.8%. The specimen comprised peripheral blood, sampled on day 0 of MenACWY control vaccination. The source of these receptors is an adult in good health.

The J gene is TRBJ1-1, the V gene TRBV9; TRBD1 agrees at 7 bases. The germline V gene encodes CDR1 SGDLS and CDR2 YYNGEE. The CDR3 is 16 residues long. The V and J ends lost 4 bases and 3 bases, in that order; junction bases with no gene match: 12. The CDR3 bases are TGTGCCAGCAGCCCCGTCGGGGTCAGGGGGTACACTGAAGCTTTCTTT. Its translation: CASSPVGVRGYTEAFF.

This clone was found a few times. The J gene is TRBJ2-1, the V gene TRBV9; TRBD2 agrees at 7 bases. Germline trimming cut 3 bases from V and 9 bases from J; bases unmatched to any gene: 21. This CDR3 has 18 residues. Germline V gene lookup returns CDR1 SGDLS and CDR2 YYNGEE. DNA for the CDR3: TGTGCCAGCAGCGCGCCGTTCCTTCAAGCGGGGACGTTCACTGAGCAGTTCTTC. It encodes CASSAPFLQAGTFTEQFF.

The genes are TRBV23-1 and TRBJ2-2; D is unclear. TRBV23-1 is filed as an ORF, its function uncertain. V lost 6 bases and J lost 4, with 18 bases in between. This CDR3 contains 16 residues. For the CDR3, the DNA is TGCGCCAGCAGCCGTGACTGGGCAGTGAGCACCGGGGAGCTGTTTTTT. Amino acid sequence: CASSRDWAVSTGELFF.

This clone showed up just a few times. The rearrangement uses TRBV6-5 and TRBJ1-5; D is undetermined. Trimming removed 7 bases at V and 2 bases at J, with 9 bases between. CDR1 MNHEY and CDR2 SVGAGI come from the germline V gene. The CDR3 has 13 residues. CDR3 sequence: CASTKVGNQPQHF. DNA for the CDR3: TGTGCCAGCACTAAGGTGGGCAATCAGCCCCAGCATTTT.

This clone occurred once. The V gene is TRBV6-5, the J gene TRBJ1-2; tentative D call: TRBD1 (5 bases). The V gene's germline CDR1 is MNHEY and CDR2 SVGAGI. The V gene lost 5 bases and the J gene lost 3 bases, with 10 bases spanning the gap. This CDR3 has 13 amino acids. As DNA, the CDR3 is TGTGCCAGCAGTCCCAGGGTAGACTATGGCTACACCTTC. Its protein is CASSPRVDYGYTF.

The chain carries TRBV10-3 and TRBJ1-1; 9 bases are shared with TRBD1. Per germline, CDR1 ENHRY and CDR2 SYGVKD. The CDR3 consists of 15 residues. Germline trimming cut 6 bases from V and 2 bases from J; bases unmatched to any gene: 7. CDR3 nucleotides: TGTGCCATCAGGCCGGGACAGGGTATAAACACTGAAGCTTTCTTT. Translating it yields CAIRPGQGINTEAFF.

This clone has only a few counts. The gene calls are TRBV18 and TRBJ2-2; D assignment may be TRBD1 or TRBD2 (5 bases each). V lost 4 bases to trimming and J lost 2 bases, with 14 bases between them. The CDR3 has 16 amino acids. From germline, CDR1 is KGHSH and CDR2 LQKENI. Written as DNA, the CDR3 is TGTGCCAGCTCACGACTGGGACCTACCAACACCGGGGAGCTGTTTTTT. Encoded protein: CASSRLGPTNTGELFF.

CDR3 nucleotide sequence: TGTGCCAGCAGCTTGGGGGTTGGGATGAACACTGAAGCTTTCTTT. As protein: CASSLGVGMNTEAFF. V usage is TRBV7-2 and J usage is TRBJ1-1, with a tentative D call TRBD1 (5 bases). This CDR3 contains 15 residues. V gave up 3 bases and J gave up 0 bases, with 11 bases separating them. The germline CDR1 and CDR2 sequences are SGHTA and FQGNSA. Supplemented by reference TRBV7-2 and TRBJ1-1, the full variable domain reads GAGVSQSPSNKVTEKGKDVELRCDPISGHTALYWYRQSLGQGLEFLIYFQGNSAPDKSGLPSDRFSAERTGGSVSTLTIQRTQQEDSAVYLCASSLGVGMNTEAFFGQGTRLTVV.

Only one count was recorded for this clone. The chain recombines TRBV6-5 with TRBJ2-3; 8 nucleotides align to TRBD2. Germline-derived CDR1 and CDR2 are MNHEY and SVGAGI. The CDR3 is made up of 14 amino acids. Trimming cost V 11 bases and J 5 bases; bases outside gene matches: 12. The CDR3 sequence is CASGGPFQIDTQYF. The CDR3 DNA is TGTGCCTCGGGGGGGCCATTTCAGATAGATACGCAGTATTTT.

This chain's CDR3 is CSATLDYGYTF. For the CDR3, the DNA is TGCAGTGCGACTTTAGATTATGGCTACACCTTC. J is TRBJ1-2 and V is TRBV20-1; D ambiguous. Trimming cost V 6 bases and J 5 bases, with 10 bases left between them. Germline V CDR1 and CDR2: DFQATT, SNEGSKA (reference sequence). The CDR3 runs to 11 residues.

This sequence joins TRBV27 and TRBJ2-5; D may be TRBD2 (6 bases). Trimming pared 5 bases from V and 4 bases from J, leaving 11 bases between. In germline, CDR1 is MNHEY, CDR2 SMNVEV (reference sequence). This CDR3 contains 13 residues. The DNA for the CDR3 is TGTGCCAGCAGTCTGACTAGTACAGAGACCCAGTACTTC. Translation gives CASSLTSTETQYF.

The rearrangement joins TRBV13 to TRBJ1-2; D possibly corresponds to TRBD1 (6 bases). Trimming cost V 2 bases and J 7 bases, with 11 bases left between them. There are 13 residues in the CDR3. Looked up from germline, CDR1 is PRHDT and CDR2 is FYEKMQ (reference sequence). This CDR3 reads CASSLTGSSGYTF. CDR3 sequence (DNA): TGTGCCAGCAGCTTAACAGGGTCAAGTGGCTACACCTTC.

The rearrangement links TRBV5-1 to TRBJ2-3, with 8 bases identical to TRBD1. Trimming took 0 bases from V and 4 from J; bases not matched to a gene: 4. This CDR3 is built from 15 residues. CDR1 SGHRS and CDR2 YFSETQ come from the germline V gene. CDR3 bases: TGCGCCAGCAGCTTGGCGTCAGGGGGCGCAGATACGCAGTATTTT. It translates to CASSLASGGADTQYF.

The rearrangement joins TRBV7-9 to TRBJ2-1, with 9 bases identical to TRBD1. The CDR3 is 15 residues long. CDR1 and CDR2 (germline): SEHNR, FQNEAQ (reference sequence). V shed 1 base, J shed 7 bases, and the junction held 5 bases outside the gene matches. Here the CDR3 reads CASSLVRGQGNEQFF. The CDR3 DNA reads as TGTGCCAGCAGCTTAGTGCGGGGACAGGGAAATGAGCAGTTCTTC. Full variable domain (rest looked up from reference TRBV7-9 and TRBJ2-1): DTGVSQNPRHKITKRGQNVTFRCDPISEHNRLYWYRQTLGQGPEFLTYFQNEAQLEKSRLLSDRFSAERPKGSFSTLEIQRTEQGDSAMYLCASSLVRGQGNEQFFGPGTRLTVL.

The rearrangement links TRBV18 to TRBJ2-7, with D possibly being TRBD1 or TRBD2 (5 bases each). This CDR3 region has 15 residues. CDR1 is KGHSH, CDR2 LQKENI, per germline. Trimming stripped 0 bases from V and 1 base from J, with 10 bases between. The CDR3 nucleotides read TGTGCCAGCTCACCACCGAGGGCAGGGTCCTACGAGCAGTACTTC. Its translation is CASSPPRAGSYEQYF.

This clone was seen only a few times. This chain uses TRBV4-3 with TRBJ2-7, with D tentatively TRBD1 (5 bases). This CDR3 region has 15 residues. V was clipped by 4 bases and J by 2 bases, with 15 bases between them. Germline CDR1 reads LGHNA; CDR2 reads YSLEER. Here the CDR3 reads CASSPSWGLTYEQYF. The CDR3 DNA follows: TGCGCCAGCAGCCCCTCATGGGGCCTAACCTACGAGCAGTACTTC.

The chain carries TRBV5-1 and TRBJ1-6; possibly TRBD1 for D (5 bases). V dropped 0 bases and J dropped 7 bases, with 11 bases sitting between them. CDR1 and CDR2 (germline): SGHRS, YFSETQ. This CDR3 is 15 amino acids long. The chain's CDR3 is CASSLAPGMNSPLHF. In nucleotides, the CDR3 is TGCGCCAGCAGCTTGGCCCCAGGGATGAATTCACCCCTCCACTTT.

The chain has TRBV5-1 and TRBJ2-5; 8 nucleotides agree with TRBD2. Germline V gives CDR1 SGHRS, CDR2 YFSETQ. CDR3 length equals 14 residues. V lost 4 bases to trimming and J lost 5 bases; unmatched junction nucleotides: 7. CDR3 amino acids: CASSPGGGAETQYF. Written as DNA, the CDR3 is TGCGCCAGCAGCCCCGGGGGGGGCGCGGAGACCCAGTACTTC.

The V and J genes are TRBV6-5 and TRBJ2-7, with D unresolved. Between the trimmed V and J ends, which lost 0 bases and 6 bases, there was a span of 12 bases. The CDR3 contains 14 residues. Germline CDR1 reads MNHEY; CDR2 reads SVGAGI. The CDR3 loop reads CASSYSGHRSEQYF. CDR3 in DNA: TGTGCCAGCAGTTACTCGGGCCATCGGAGCGAGCAGTACTTC.

The rearrangement joins TRBV28 to TRBJ2-5; maybe TRBD2 (5 bases). This CDR3 spans 13 amino acids. Germline CDR1 is MDHEN and CDR2 is SYDVKM. Trimming took off 2 bases at V and 7 bases at J, with 11 bases between the two ends. The CDR3: CASSLVGLATQYF. The CDR3 region has the DNA TGTGCCAGCAGTTTAGTGGGCCTAGCGACCCAGTACTTC.

This chain uses TRBV9 with TRBJ2-1, with D perhaps given as TRBD1 or TRBD2 (5 bases each). Germline CDR1 is SGDLS and CDR2 is YYNGEE. The CDR3 is 15 amino acids. Trimming took off 0 bases at V and 3 bases at J, with 10 bases between the two ends. CDR3 in DNA: TGTGCCAGCAGCGTAGGGGGGATCCTCTACAATGAGCAGTTCTTC. It is translated as CASSVGGILYNEQFF.

The CDR3 here is CATSDRTFRENEKLFF. The CDR3, as DNA: TGTGCCACCAGTGACCGGACTTTCAGGGAGAATGAAAAACTGTTTTTT. The genes are TRBV24-1 and TRBJ1-4; D might be TRBD1 (5 bases). Germline values: CDR1 KGHDR, CDR2 SFDVKD. V was trimmed by 4 bases and J by 5 bases, leaving 16 bases between them. The length of the CDR3 is 16 residues.

The genes are TRBV19 and TRBJ1-2; D is possibly TRBD1 (5 bases). The V end lost 3 bases, the J end lost 1 base, and 12 bases lay between the germline ends. This CDR3 contains 15 residues. Germline loops: CDR1 LNHDA, CDR2 SQIVND (reference sequence). The CDR3 region has the DNA TGTGCCAGTAGTATGACAGCGGATTTTAACTATGGCTACACCTTC. Translation: CASSMTADFNYGYTF.

The J gene is TRBJ1-6, the V gene TRBV9; 9 bases match TRBD1. Per the germline V gene, CDR1 is SGDLS and CDR2 is YYNGEE. This CDR3 comprises 15 residues. V shed 4 bases and J 4 bases; nucleotides not matched to a gene: 3. The DNA for the CDR3 is TGTGCCAGCAGCTCAGACAGGGGGTATAATTCACCCCTCCACTTT. Its translation: CASSSDRGYNSPLHF.

V usage is TRBV14 and J usage is TRBJ2-7; no clear D gene. Germline V gene data show CDR1 as SGHDN and CDR2 as FVKESK. V was trimmed by 1 base and J by 6 bases, leaving 16 bases between them. The CDR3 has 15 residues. The CDR3 spells CASSQVPGIPAEQYF. The CDR3 DNA is TGTGCCAGCAGCCAAGTCCCTGGTATTCCGGCCGAGCAGTACTTC.

This chain uses TRBV3-1 (or the pseudogene TRBV3-2) with TRBJ1-5, with D unresolved. Per germline, CDR1 LGHDT and CDR2 YNNKEL (reference sequence). The CDR3 is made up of 13 amino acids. Trimming removed 5 bases from V and 3 bases from J, with 8 bases in between. The CDR3 nucleotides are TGTGCCAGCAGCGACGCTTTCAATCAGCCCCAGCATTTT. This translates into CASSDAFNQPQHF.

The genes are TRBV6-5 and TRBJ1-1; no definite D call. The germline V and J ends were trimmed by 6 bases and 10 bases, with 21 bases remaining between them. This CDR3 comprises 14 residues. Germline CDR1 reads MNHEY; CDR2 reads SVGAGI. The CDR3 bases are TGTGCCAGCAGGCTGCGAGAGACACCGACTTTAGCTTTCTTT. Translated, it gives CASRLRETPTLAFF.

This sequence joins TRBV20-1 and TRBJ1-2; D call uncertain. Deletions cut 3 bases from V and 8 bases from J, with 4 bases between. CDR1 DFQATT and CDR2 SNEGSKA come from the germline V gene (reference sequence). This CDR3 is 9 amino acids long. The CDR3 protein is CSASKGYTF. CDR3 in DNA: TGCAGTGCTAGTAAAGGCTACACCTTC.

The V and J genes are TRBV10-1 and TRBJ1-6, with D possibly being TRBD1 (5 bases). In germline, CDR1 is WNHNN, CDR2 SYGVQD (reference sequence). The CDR3 covers 15 residues. Deletions cut 4 bases from V and 6 bases from J, with 13 bases between. DNA of the CDR3: TGCGCCAGCAGTGGGTCACAGGAGTCTAATTCACCCCTCCACTTT. Amino acid sequence: CASSGSQESNSPLHF.